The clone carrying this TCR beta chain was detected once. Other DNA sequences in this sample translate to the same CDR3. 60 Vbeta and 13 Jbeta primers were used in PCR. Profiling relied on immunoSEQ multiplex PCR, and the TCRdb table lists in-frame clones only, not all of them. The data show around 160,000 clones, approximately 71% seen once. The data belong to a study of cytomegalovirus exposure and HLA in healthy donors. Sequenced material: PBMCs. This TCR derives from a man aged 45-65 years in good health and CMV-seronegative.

The CDR3: CASSLTVNTEAFF. DNA of the CDR3: TGCGCCAGCAGCTTAACGGTAAACACTGAAGCTTTCTTT. V gene TRBV5-1 combines with J gene TRBJ1-1, with unresolved D. Germline V lookup: CDR1 SGHRS, CDR2 YFSETQ. V was trimmed by 2 bases and J by 2 bases, leaving 7 bases between them. This CDR3 spans 13 amino acids.